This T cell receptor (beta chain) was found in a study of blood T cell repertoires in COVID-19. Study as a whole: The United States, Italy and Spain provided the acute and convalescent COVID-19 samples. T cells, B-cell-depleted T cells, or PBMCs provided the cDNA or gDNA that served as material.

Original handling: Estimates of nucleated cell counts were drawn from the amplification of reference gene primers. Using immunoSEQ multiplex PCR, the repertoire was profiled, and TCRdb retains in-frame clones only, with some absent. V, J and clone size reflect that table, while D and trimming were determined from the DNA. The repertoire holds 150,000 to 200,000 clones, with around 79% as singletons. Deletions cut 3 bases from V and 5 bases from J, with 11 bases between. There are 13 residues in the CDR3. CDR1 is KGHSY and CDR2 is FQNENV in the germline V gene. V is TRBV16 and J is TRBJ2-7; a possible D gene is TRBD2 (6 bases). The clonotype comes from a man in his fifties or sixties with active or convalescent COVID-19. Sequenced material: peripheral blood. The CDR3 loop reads CASSHSGVHEQYF. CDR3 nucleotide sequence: TGTGCCAGCAGCCACTCGGGAGTCCACGAGCAGTACTTC. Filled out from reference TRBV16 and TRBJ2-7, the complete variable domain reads GEEVAQTPKHLVRGEGQKAKLYCAPIKGHSYVFWYQQVLKNEFKFLISFQNENVFDETGMPKERFSAKCLPNSPCSLEIQATKLEDSAVYFCASSHSGVHEQYFGPGTRLTVT.